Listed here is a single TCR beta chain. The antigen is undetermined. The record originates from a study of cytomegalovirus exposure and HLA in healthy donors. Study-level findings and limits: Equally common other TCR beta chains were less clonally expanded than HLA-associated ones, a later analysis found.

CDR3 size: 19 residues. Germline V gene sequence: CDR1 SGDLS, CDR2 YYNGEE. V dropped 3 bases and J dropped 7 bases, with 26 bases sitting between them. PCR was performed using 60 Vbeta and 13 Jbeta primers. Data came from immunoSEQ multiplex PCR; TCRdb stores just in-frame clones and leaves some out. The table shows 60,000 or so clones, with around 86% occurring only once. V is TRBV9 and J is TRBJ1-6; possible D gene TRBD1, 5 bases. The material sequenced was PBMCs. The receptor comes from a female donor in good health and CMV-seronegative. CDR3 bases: TGTGCCAGCAGCGGACGGCCGGGGGATCCCAGGGTGGGAAATTCACCCCTCCACTTT. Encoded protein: CASSGRPGDPRVGNSPLHF.